The 16 T cell receptor beta chains below all came from one sample that was sequenced in a study of shared clonotypes between healthy human individuals. Repertoires were generated with immunoSEQ multiplex PCR, while TCRdb's copy carries only in-frame clones and drops some. The data show 2 million to 2.5 million clones, 93% seen once. Input material: naive CD4+ T cells from PBMCs. The subset is: CD45RA+ positively selected. The source of these receptors is a man aged 18 to 29 in good health. Some clones in this sample may be carry-over from other donors' samples.

The genes are TRBV28 and TRBJ2-7, with 9 bases matching TRBD2. The CDR3 has 17 residues. Germline V gene sequence: CDR1 MDHEN, CDR2 SYDVKM. Trimming took 7 bases from V and 5 from J; bases not matched to a gene: 18. CDR3 coding DNA: TGTGCCAGCAACCTCGCGGGAGGGTCTATTAGGGTCGACGAGCAGTACTTC. Translation gives CASNLAGGSIRVDEQYF.

V is TRBV6-5 and J is TRBJ2-3; 8 nucleotides align to TRBD1. The CDR3 is 15 amino acids. The germline gives CDR1 MNHEY, CDR2 SVGAGI. Trimming cost V 1 base and J 6 bases; bases outside gene matches: 6. CDR3 bases: TGTGCCAGCAGTTACTGGTCAGGGGGCGAGGATACGCAGTATTTT. This translates into CASSYWSGGEDTQYF.

This chain links TRBV5-1 with TRBJ2-2; D is perhaps TRBD1 or TRBD2 (5 bases each). Germline V CDR1 and CDR2: SGHRS, YFSETQ. This CDR3 comprises 14 residues. Trimming shortened V by 5 bases and J by 1 base, and 9 bases separated the two germline ends. CDR3 coding DNA: TGCGCCAGCAGGACAGAGGGGAACACCGGGGAGCTGTTTTTT. This sequence encodes CASRTEGNTGELFF. Combining the CDR3 with reference TRBV5-1 and TRBJ2-2 gives the whole variable domain KAGVTQTPRYLIKTRGQQVTLSCSPISGHRSVSWYQQTPGQGLQFLFEYFSETQRNKGNFPGRFSGRQFSNSRSEMNVSTLELGDSALYLCASRTEGNTGELFFGEGSRLTVL.

V and J are TRBV6-5 and TRBJ2-1; no clear D. Trimming pared 2 bases from V and 10 bases from J, leaving 12 bases between. The germline gives CDR1 MNHEY, CDR2 SVGAGI. The CDR3 has 13 residues. DNA of the CDR3: TGTGCCAGCAGTTACCCAGCAGCTCCCGAGCAGTTCTTC. It codes for CASSYPAAPEQFF.

The rearrangement joins TRBV18 to TRBJ2-7; D perhaps matches TRBD1 (5 bases). V lost 3 bases and J 5 bases, leaving 11 bases between the germline ends. The CDR3 length is 13 residues. Per germline, CDR1 KGHSH and CDR2 LQKENI. The CDR3 sequence: CASSPQGLNEQYF. The CDR3 coding sequence is TGTGCCAGCTCACCCCAGGGATTAAACGAGCAGTACTTC.

This chain connects TRBV18 to TRBJ1-2, with D possibly TRBD1 on 5 matching bases. Trimming shortened V by 1 base and J by 0 bases, and 9 bases separated the two germline ends. Germline lookup yields CDR1 KGHSH and CDR2 LQKENI. The CDR3 runs to 15 residues. The CDR3, as DNA: TGTGCCAGCTCACCACAGGGGTCTGCTAACTATGGCTACACCTTC. This gives the protein CASSPQGSANYGYTF. Full variable domain (outside the CDR3, taken from reference TRBV18 and TRBJ1-2): NAGVMQNPRHLVRRRGQEARLRCSPMKGHSHVYWYRQLPEEGLKFMVYLQKENIIDESGMPKERFSAEFPKEGPSILRIQQVVRGDSAAYFCASSPQGSANYGYTFGSGTRLTVV.

The chain joins TRBV28 to TRBJ1-5; 7 bases are shared with TRBD1. Germline V gives CDR1 MDHEN, CDR2 SYDVKM. The CDR3 totals 15 residues. J gave up 4 bases and V 5 bases, and 8 bases lay outside the gene matches. CDR3 loop: CASSTNRGWNQPQHF. CDR3 sequence (DNA): TGTGCCAGCAGTACAAACAGGGGATGGAATCAGCCCCAGCATTTT.

V is TRBV18 and J is TRBJ2-6; D gene uncertain. Germline CDR1 and CDR2: KGHSH and LQKENI. This CDR3 has 17 amino acids. The V and J ends lost 3 bases and 3 bases respectively, with 15 bases between them. The DNA of the CDR3 is TGTGCCAGCTCACCGGACCCTCGGGTTTTTGGGGCCAACGTCCTGACTTTC. Translated: CASSPDPRVFGANVLTF.

This clone has just one count. The chain couples TRBV6-1 to TRBJ1-1; no clear D gene. The CDR3 is 14 amino acids. CDR1 is MNHNS, CDR2 SASEGT, per germline. Trimming removed 8 bases at V and 0 bases at J, with 13 bases between. CDR3 coding DNA: TGTGCCAGCGTCTCAAACCGACTGAACACTGAAGCTTTCTTT. Amino acid sequence: CASVSNRLNTEAFF.

A single count supports this clone. The J gene is TRBJ2-2, the V gene TRBV11-1, with 9 bases aligning to TRBD1. V gave up 5 bases and J gave up 3 bases; unmatched junction bases: 4. Germline assignment: CDR1 SGHAT and CDR2 FQDESV (reference sequence). This CDR3 region has 15 residues. The CDR3 loop reads CASSPGQGYTGELFF. CDR3 bases: TGTGCCAGCAGCCCGGGACAGGGTTACACCGGGGAGCTGTTTTTT.

V and J are TRBV27 and TRBJ2-1; D is possibly TRBD1 (6 bases). Per germline, CDR1 MNHEY and CDR2 SMNVEV (reference sequence). This CDR3 region has 17 residues. V was shortened by 1 base and J by 8 bases, with 21 bases between the two germline ends. The CDR3, as DNA: TGTGCCAGCAGTTTATATGAAACAGGGCCCGTATACGATGAGCAGTTCTTC. It translates to CASSLYETGPVYDEQFF.

The V gene is TRBV28, the J gene TRBJ1-1; D call uncertain. Per the germline V gene, CDR1 is MDHEN and CDR2 is SYDVKM. Trimming took 3 bases from V and 0 from J, leaving 11 bases between them. The CDR3 runs 15 residues. For the CDR3, the DNA is TGTGCCAGCAGTTTGGGGAATCCCATGAACACTGAAGCTTTCTTT. This translates into CASSLGNPMNTEAFF.

This chain's CDR3 is CASSPGTSGGETQYF. The CDR3 coding sequence is TGCGCCAGCAGCCCAGGGACTAGCGGTGGAGAGACCCAGTACTTC. The rearrangement links TRBV4-1 to TRBJ2-5; 11 bases are shared with TRBD2. The CDR3 is 15 residues long. CDR1 is MGHRA, CDR2 YSYEKL, per germline. The V gene end was trimmed by 4 bases and the J gene end by 4 bases; junction bases not matched to a gene: 5.

The V call is TRBV5-1, the J call TRBJ2-7, with D possibly called TRBD1 or TRBD2 (7 bases each). CDR1 SGHRS and CDR2 YFSETQ come from the germline V gene. Deletions cut 9 bases from V and 3 bases from J, with 16 bases between. CDR3 size: 13 residues. In nucleotides, the CDR3 is TGCGCCAACAAGACAGGGACTATCTACGAGCAGTACTTC. Amino acids: CANKTGTIYEQYF.

This clone has only one observation. The genes are TRBV6-1 and TRBJ2-1; no firm D call. Germline CDR1 MNHNS, CDR2 SASEGT. This CDR3 is 12 amino acids long. V was trimmed by 6 bases and J by 5 bases, leaving 8 bases between them. CDR3 residues: CASSQNHNEQFF. The DNA for the CDR3 is TGTGCCAGCAGCCAAAACCACAATGAGCAGTTCTTC.

The chain recombines TRBV6-1 with TRBJ2-3, with TRBD1 matching 9 bases. Looked up from germline, CDR1 is MNHNS and CDR2 is SASEGT. Losses at the gene ends were 11 bases for V and 2 bases for J; bases not matched to a gene: 5. The CDR3 loop spans 13 amino acids. CDR3 sequence: CASRTGATDTQYF. The CDR3 DNA follows: TGTGCCTCAAGGACAGGGGCCACAGATACGCAGTATTTT.